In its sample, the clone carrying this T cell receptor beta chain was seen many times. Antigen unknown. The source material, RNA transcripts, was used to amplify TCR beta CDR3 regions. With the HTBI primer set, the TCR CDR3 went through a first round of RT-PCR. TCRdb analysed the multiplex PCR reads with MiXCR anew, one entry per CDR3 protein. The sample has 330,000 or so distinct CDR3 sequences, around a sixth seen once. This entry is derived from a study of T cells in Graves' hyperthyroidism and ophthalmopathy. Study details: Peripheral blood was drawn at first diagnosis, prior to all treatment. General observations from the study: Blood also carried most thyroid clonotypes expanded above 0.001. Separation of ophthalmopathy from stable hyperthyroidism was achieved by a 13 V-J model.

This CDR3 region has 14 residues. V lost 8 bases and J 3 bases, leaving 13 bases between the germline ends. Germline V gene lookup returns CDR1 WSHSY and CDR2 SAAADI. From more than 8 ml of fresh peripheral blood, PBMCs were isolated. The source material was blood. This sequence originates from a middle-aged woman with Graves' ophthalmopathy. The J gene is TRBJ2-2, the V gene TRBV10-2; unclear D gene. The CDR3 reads CASFASGYTGELFF. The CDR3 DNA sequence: TGCGCCAGCTTCGCCTCGGGCTACACCGGGGAGCTGTTTTTT.